Shown below are 8 T cell receptor beta chains from a single sample sequenced in a study of blood T cell repertoires in COVID-19. Generated by immunoSEQ multiplex PCR, the TCRdb table keeps only in-frame clones and is missing some. Here the sample spans 150,000 to 200,000 clones, more than 75% being singletons. The sequenced sample was PBMCs or T cells enriched from blood (not recorded which). The receptors were gathered from a man between 40 and 49 years old who had recovered from COVID-19.

The chain combines TRBV9 with TRBJ2-1; 8 bases fit TRBD1. Germline CDR1 reads SGDLS; CDR2 reads YYNGEE. This CDR3 is built from 16 residues. V was pared by 3 bases and J by 4 bases, with 9 bases of the junction left unmatched. In DNA form, the CDR3 reads TGTGCCAGCAGCGCTTTTAGACAGGGGTGGTACAATGAGCAGTTCTTC. Its protein is CASSAFRQGWYNEQFF.

The CDR3 is CATSEGGGQEQFF. CDR3 coding DNA: TGTGCCACCAGTGAAGGCGGGGGACAAGAGCAGTTCTTC. The chain combines TRBV24-1 with TRBJ2-1; a possible D gene is TRBD2 (7 bases). V was clipped by 4 bases and J by 10 bases, with 13 bases between them. The CDR3 is made up of 13 amino acids. CDR1 and CDR2 from the germline V gene are KGHDR and SFDVKD.

The genes are TRBV21-1 and TRBJ2-7; the table names TRBD1, a call not compared with the DNA. TRBV21-1 is given as a pseudogene. This CDR3 contains 16 residues. This CDR3 is CASSNPFDRAPYEQYV. The CDR3 DNA is TGTGCCAGCAGCAACCCTTTCGACAGGGCCCCCTACGAGCAGTACGTC.

The chain recombines TRBV19 with TRBJ2-5; D not certain. Trimming removed 4 bases from V and 4 bases from J, with 10 bases in between. Germline V gene data show CDR1 as LNHDA and CDR2 as SQIVND (reference sequence). The CDR3 has 13 amino acids. CDR3 DNA: TGTGCCAGTAGTACAGACTCCGGAGAGACCCAGTACTTC. Encoded protein: CASSTDSGETQYF.

The chain joins TRBV5-5 to TRBJ2-5; TRBD2 agrees at 13 bases. Trimming cost V 2 bases and J 2 bases; bases outside gene matches: 9. CDR1 and CDR2 (germline): SGHKS, YYEKEE (reference sequence). CDR3 length: 18 amino acids. CDR3 nucleotide sequence: TGTGCCAGCAGCTTCCGGACTAGCGGGGGCCCAAGGCAAGAGACCCAGTACTTC. It yields the protein CASSFRTSGGPRQETQYF.

J is TRBJ2-3 and V is TRBV7-3; 7 bases match TRBD2. The CDR3 is 14 residues long. CDR1 is SGHTA, CDR2 FQGTGA, per germline. V shed 5 bases and J 2 bases; nucleotides not matched to a gene: 4. This CDR3 is CASSISGVTDTQYF. For the CDR3, the DNA is TGTGCCAGCAGCATAAGCGGGGTCACAGATACGCAGTATTTT.

In its sample, this clone was seen once. The gene calls are TRBV7-2 and TRBJ2-7; TRBD1 agrees at 7 bases. Germline CDR1 and CDR2: SGHTA and FQGNSA. V gave up 10 bases and J gave up 5 bases; unmatched junction bases: 11. The CDR3 totals 13 residues. As DNA, the CDR3 is TGTGCCACCGCGAAAGACAGGGAAAACGAGCAGTACGTC. Its translation is CATAKDRENEQYV.

The rearrangement uses TRBV19 and TRBJ2-3; D might be TRBD2 (5 bases). Between the trimmed V and J ends, which lost 6 bases and 6 bases, there was a span of 10 bases. Germline CDR1 is LNHDA and CDR2 is SQIVND (reference sequence). This CDR3 is 12 amino acids long. The CDR3 reads CASSDEGDTQYF. Written as DNA, the CDR3 is TGTGCCAGTAGCGACGAGGGCGATACGCAGTATTTT.